This T cell receptor (beta chain) was recovered during a study of CD8+ T cells in alopecia areata. CDR3 length equals 16 residues. Losses at the gene ends were 3 bases for V and 2 bases for J; bases not matched to a gene: 5. Germline CDR1 and CDR2: SGHRS and YFSETQ. After isolation, RNA underwent reverse transcription to generate cDNA as the sequencing template. Clones were sequenced by immunoSEQ multiplex PCR, and TCRdb holds only the in-frame ones, with some missing. The sample comprises about 200,000 clones, 55% to 70% of which are singletons, and 3.5% to 5% rests with the top ten. Findings and limits, study-wide: Mice gave a clearer picture of TCR sharing than patients did, possibly for HLA-related reasons.

A word on this clone: The antigen is unknown.

The sample's treatment: oral pan-JAK inhibitor, 5-10 mg twice daily. Lesional scalp tissue (obtained by punch biopsy) and peripheral blood were collected from alopecia areata patients. The V call is TRBV5-1, the J call TRBJ2-5; 12 nucleotides align to TRBD2. The receptor's source is a human donor with alopecia areata. The source material was CD4+ T cells sorted from blood, sampled at week 4, from a patient treated with tofacitinib. CDR3: CASSYSGTSGQETQYF. CDR3 DNA sequence: TGCGCCAGCAGCTATTCCGGGACTAGCGGGCAAGAGACCCAGTACTTC.